The entry below describes one T cell receptor (beta chain). The conserved phenylalanine or tryptophan normally closing the CDR3 is absent here, so this likely arose from a read error. TCRdb called clones again from the PCR reads with MiXCR. The sample holds about 16,000 clones, approximately 31% seen once. This entry comes from a study of metastatic and nonmetastatic thyroid tumors. Not a single patient had been given any form of treatment at any point before undergoing thyroid surgery. In germline, CDR1 is LGHDT, CDR2 YNNKEL (reference sequence). Trimming removed 4 bases from V and 12 bases from J, with 19 bases in between. The CDR3 is made up of 14 amino acids.

The sequencing input was tumor tissue. The rearrangement joins TRBV3-1 to TRBJ2-1; D may match TRBD1 or TRBD2 (6 bases each). The clonotype was recovered from a male donor with papillary thyroid cancer or a benign thyroid nodule (not recorded which). Some clones in this sample may be carry-over from other donors' samples. CDR3 bases: TGTGCCAGCAGCCTCCTAGCTGGAGGGGGTGGGCAGTTCTAC. Protein product: CASSLLAGGGGQFY.